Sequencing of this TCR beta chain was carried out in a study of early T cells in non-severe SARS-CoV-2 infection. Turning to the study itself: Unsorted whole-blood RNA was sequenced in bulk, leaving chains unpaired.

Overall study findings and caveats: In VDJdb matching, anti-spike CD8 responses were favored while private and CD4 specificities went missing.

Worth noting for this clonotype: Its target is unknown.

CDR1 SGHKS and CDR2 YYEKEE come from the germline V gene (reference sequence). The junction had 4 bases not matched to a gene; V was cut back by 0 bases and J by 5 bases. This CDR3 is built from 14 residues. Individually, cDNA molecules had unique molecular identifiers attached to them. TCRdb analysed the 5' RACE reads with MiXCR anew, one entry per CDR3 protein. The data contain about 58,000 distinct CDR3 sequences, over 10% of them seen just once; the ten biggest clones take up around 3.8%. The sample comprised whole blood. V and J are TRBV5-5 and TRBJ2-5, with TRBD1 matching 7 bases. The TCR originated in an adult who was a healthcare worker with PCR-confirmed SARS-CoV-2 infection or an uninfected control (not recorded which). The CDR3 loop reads CASSLDRGYETQYF. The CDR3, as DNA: TGTGCCAGCAGCTTGGACAGGGGTTACGAGACCCAGTACTTC.